This T cell receptor beta chain was identified during a study of blood T cell repertoires in COVID-19. Trimming removed 0 bases at V and 0 bases at J, with 6 bases between. This CDR3 comprises 16 residues. Germline CDR1 is LNHNV and CDR2 is YYDKDF (reference sequence). The authors' processing: Amplification of reference gene primers provided the estimated nucleated cell counts. Sequenced by immunoSEQ multiplex PCR; TCRdb stores in-frame clones only, minus some. The DNA gave D and trimming, while V, J and clone size come from that table. The sample gives about 98,000 clones, roughly 87% of which show up once; roughly 2% is in the top ten.

Material: peripheral blood. This sequence originates from a man aged 50-59 years with active COVID-19. The V and J genes are TRBV15 and TRBJ2-6; unclear D gene. In nucleotides, the CDR3 is TGTGCCACCAGCAGAGATGGCCGCTCTGGGGCCAACGTCCTGACTTTC. Its translation: CATSRDGRSGANVLTF. Based on the CDR3 plus reference TRBV15 and TRBJ2-6, the full variable domain is DAMVIQNPRYQVTQFGKPVTLSCSQTLNHNVMYWYQQKSSQAPKLLFHYYDKDFNNEADTPDNFQSRRPNTSFCFLDIRSPGLGDTAMYLCATSRDGRSGANVLTFGAGSRLTVL.